Presented here are 9 T cell receptor beta chains from one specimen sequenced in a study of cytomegalovirus exposure and HLA in healthy donors. The PCR used 60 Vbeta and 13 Jbeta primers. Libraries were prepared by immunoSEQ multiplex PCR; TCRdb keeps only in-frame clonotypes and omits some of them. The data show 100,000 to 150,000 clones, with 77% seen just once and about 4.3% held by the top ten. Sequencing was performed on PBMCs. These TCRs come from a male donor in good health and CMV-seropositive.

The V and J genes are TRBV27 and TRBJ1-1; D may be TRBD1 (5 bases). Germline V gene sequence: CDR1 MNHEY, CDR2 SMNVEV (reference sequence). Trimming left V 6 bases short and J 1 base short, with 12 bases between. The CDR3 consists of 14 residues. CDR3 region: CASRIDRTNTEAFF. The CDR3 DNA follows: TGTGCCAGCAGAATAGACAGAACGAACACTGAAGCTTTCTTT.

The chain uses TRBV5-1 and TRBJ2-3; TRBD1 aligns across 11 bases. CDR3 length: 15 amino acids. The trim removed 7 bases at V and 5 bases at J, leaving 9 bases unmatched. Germline V gene lookup returns CDR1 SGHRS and CDR2 YFSETQ. The CDR3 sequence is CASRPGQGAVDTQYF. The CDR3 coding sequence is TGCGCCAGCCGCCCCGGACAGGGGGCTGTAGATACGCAGTATTTT.

The chain has TRBV2 and TRBJ1-2; D is unresolved. V lost 4 bases and J lost 7, with 13 bases in between. Germline CDR1 SNHLY, CDR2 FYNNEI. The length of the CDR3 is 13 residues. In nucleotides, the CDR3 is TGTGCCAGCAGTGTTGAGACATCGAGTGGCTACACCTTC. Protein: CASSVETSSGYTF.

The genes are TRBV7-9 and TRBJ2-7, with D uncertain. Germline CDR1 reads SEHNR; CDR2 reads FQNEAQ (reference sequence). The germline V and J ends were trimmed by 3 bases and 6 bases, with 15 bases remaining between them. The CDR3 loop spans 14 amino acids. The CDR3 bases are TGTGCCAGCAGCTTGAGCTCTGGGCGTGCCGAGCAGTACTTC. It codes for CASSLSSGRAEQYF.

The chain is built from TRBV30 and TRBJ2-1; tentative D call: TRBD2 (6 bases). Trimming pared 5 bases from V and 9 bases from J, leaving 17 bases between. CDR3 length: 13 amino acids. CDR1 GTSNPN and CDR2 SVGIG come from the germline V gene (reference sequence). CDR3 bases: TGTGCCTGGGGACGGGACTCAAAGGCTGAGCAGTTCTTC. Translation gives CAWGRDSKAEQFF.

The rearrangement uses TRBV5-6 and TRBJ2-5; 11 nucleotides align to TRBD2. V shed 1 base, J shed 4 bases, and the junction held 12 bases outside the gene matches. Germline V gene data show CDR1 as SGHDT and CDR2 as YYEEEE. The CDR3 has 18 residues. CDR3 amino acids: CASSLFKVAGGTGETQYF. In DNA, the CDR3 is TGTGCCAGCAGCTTGTTTAAGGTAGCGGGAGGGACAGGAGAGACCCAGTACTTC. The full variable domain, rest sourced from reference TRBV5-6 and TRBJ2-5, is DAGVTQSPTHLIKTRGQQVTLRCSPKSGHDTVSWYQQALGQGPQFIFQYYEEEERQRGNFPDRFSGHQFPNYSSELNVNALLLGDSALYLCASSLFKVAGGTGETQYFGPGTRLLVL.

V and J are TRBV6-1 and TRBJ2-2; maybe TRBD1 (5 bases). V was trimmed by 4 bases and J by 7 bases, leaving 19 bases between them. The CDR3 is 16 amino acids. Germline V gene data show CDR1 as MNHNS and CDR2 as SASEGT. The CDR3 region is CASSGSTGVGFGELFF. The CDR3 coding sequence is TGTGCCAGCAGTGGTTCCACAGGAGTTGGTTTCGGGGAGCTGTTTTTT.

The chain links TRBV28 to TRBJ2-5, with D perhaps matching TRBD2 (5 bases). Germline lookup yields CDR1 MDHEN and CDR2 SYDVKM. V dropped 2 bases and J dropped 4 bases, with 5 bases sitting between them. The CDR3 totals 12 residues. The CDR3: CASSLAGETQYF. The CDR3 DNA reads TGTGCCAGCAGTTTAGCGGGAGAGACCCAGTACTTC.

The chain carries TRBV7-3 and TRBJ2-1, with 10 bases identical to TRBD1. The CDR3 is 16 residues long. V dropped 3 bases and J dropped 0; count of bases not matched to a gene: 2. Germline CDR1 is SGHTA and CDR2 is FQGTGA. CDR3 residues: CASSFWTGGSYNEQFF. The CDR3 DNA reads TGTGCCAGCAGCTTCTGGACAGGGGGCTCCTACAATGAGCAGTTCTTC.